The TCR beta chain described here comes from a study of blood T cell repertoires in COVID-19. The CDR3 is 14 amino acids. After removal of 4 bases from V and 3 bases from J, the junction contained 1 base not matched to a gene. Per the germline V gene, CDR1 is SGHTA and CDR2 is FQGNSA. Participants came from 20 to 25 US areas, aged roughly 18 to 89 years. Each recovered donor of Cohort 3 presented with two negative PCRs, clearance, or symptom resolution. Per the authors' pipeline: Amplification of reference gene primers was used by the study to estimate nucleated cell counts. The table came from immunoSEQ multiplex PCR; TCRdb's copy has only in-frame clones and leaves some out. That table furnishes V, J and clone size, whereas the DNA furnished D and trimming. The sample includes 160,000 or so clones, approximately 88% of them seen just once.

The sample taken for sequencing was PBMCs or T cells enriched from blood (not recorded which). The genes are TRBV7-2 and TRBJ2-1; 9 bases map to TRBD1. The TCR originated in a woman aged 45-60 years who had recovered from COVID-19. This chain's CDR3 is CASSWGQGYNEQFF. The CDR3 region has the DNA TGTGCCAGCAGCTGGGGACAGGGCTACAATGAGCAGTTCTTC.